This T cell receptor (beta chain) was obtained from a study of untreated major depressive disorder. No psychiatric drugs, including antidepressants, for at least 8 weeks beforehand. Enrichment usually gave 85% to 95% pure CD4+ T cells. Method: immunoSEQ multiplex PCR; TCRdb's copy keeps in-frame clones and lacks some. The table lists under 20,000 clones, about 92% of them singletons. Study results and caveats: Compared with controls, depressed patients showed more TRBV05-01 (Vbeta 5.1) usage in CD4+ T cells.

Comment on this clone: The antigen is undetermined.

CDR3 size: 13 residues. The V segment lost 4 bases and the J segment 10 bases; nucleotides outside the gene matches: 8. From germline, CDR1 is LGHNA and CDR2 YSLEER. The chain recombines TRBV4-3 with TRBJ1-1, with TRBD1 matching 8 bases. The TCR originated in a woman aged 35 to 49 with major depressive disorder. Sequenced input: CD4+ T cells from PBMCs. CDR3 region: CASSPGQGGRAFF. In nucleotides, the CDR3 is TGCGCCAGCAGCCCTGGACAGGGTGGTAGAGCTTTCTTT.